The 9 T cell receptor beta chains presented below share a single source sample, sequenced in a study of T cell repertoires in cytomegalovirus infection. These receptors have no identified antigens. TCRdb re-derived calls from the reads in MiXCR, one entry per CDR3 protein. The sample includes nearly 700,000 distinct CDR3 sequences, around 35% of them seen just once. The specimen was cultured PBMCs, collected from culture after CMV antigen stimulation. The receptors were gathered from a human donor in good health (CMV status not recorded). Some clones in this sample may be carry-over from other donors' samples.

This clonotype was detected only a few times. This chain uses TRBV20-1 with TRBJ1-4; D call uncertain. V lost 3 bases and J 2 bases, leaving 7 bases between the germline ends. Germline V gives CDR1 DFQATT, CDR2 SNEGSKA (reference sequence). CDR3 length: 13 residues. The CDR3 DNA is TGCAGTGCTAGGGGTAGGACTAATGAAAAACTGTTTTTT. Protein: CSARGRTNEKLFF.

This clonotype showed up many times. This chain joins TRBV7-2 and TRBJ1-5; no definite D call. The V end was cut by 5 bases, the J end by 3 bases, with 14 bases between. Germline V gene data show CDR1 as SGHTA and CDR2 as FQGNSA. There are 15 residues in the CDR3. The DNA for the CDR3 is TGTGCCAGCAGCCCGGACGGATCATTCAATCAGCCCCAGCATTTT. It specifies CASSPDGSFNQPQHF.

This clonotype came up a few times. The gene calls are TRBV7-9 and TRBJ2-6; no firm D call. Germline V gene data show CDR1 as SEHNR and CDR2 as FQNEAQ (reference sequence). Trimming removed 5 bases at V and 1 base at J, with 9 bases between. The CDR3 runs 15 residues. The DNA for the CDR3 is TGTGCCAGCAGCCTAGTGGAATCTGGGGCCAACGTCCTGACTTTC. It specifies CASSLVESGANVLTF. Complete variable domain (other parts from reference TRBV7-9 and TRBJ2-6): DTGVSQNPRHKITKRGQNVTFRCDPISEHNRLYWYRQTLGQGPEFLTYFQNEAQLEKSRLLSDRFSAERPKGSFSTLEIQRTEQGDSAMYLCASSLVESGANVLTFGAGSRLTVL.

The chain links TRBV12-3 or TRBV12-4 to TRBJ1-4; the D gene is possibly TRBD1 (5 bases). V was cut by 3 bases and J by 7 bases, with 24 bases left in between. CDR3 length: 18 residues. DNA for the CDR3: TGTGCCAGCAGTTTTTTTGCCGGGGCCCTAACGTCGGTTGAAAAACTGTTTTTT. Its protein is CASSFFAGALTSVEKLFF.

In this sample, this clonotype turned up a few times. This chain connects TRBV27 to TRBJ2-1; weak D call: TRBD1 (6 bases). This CDR3 is built from 13 residues. V lost 6 bases and J 10 bases, leaving 16 bases between the germline ends. Germline-derived CDR1 and CDR2 are MNHEY and SMNVEV (reference sequence). CDR3 in amino acids: CASSPQGLWEQFF. Here the CDR3 DNA reads TGTGCCAGCAGCCCCCAGGGGCTATGGGAGCAGTTCTTC.

The V gene is TRBV7-6, the J gene TRBJ2-4, with D uncertain. The CDR3 is made up of 15 amino acids. From germline, CDR1 is SGHVS and CDR2 FNYEAQ. V was pared by 9 bases and J by 2 bases, with 17 bases between. DNA of the CDR3: TGTGCCAGTTCCATGCAATTCGCTTCCAAAAACATTCAGTACTTC. Protein product: CASSMQFASKNIQYF.

This clonotype was seen a few times. This chain links TRBV7-9 with TRBJ2-7, with TRBD2 matching 9 bases. The CDR3 is 16 residues long. Per germline, CDR1 SEHNR and CDR2 FQNEAQ (reference sequence). With 1 base clipped from V and 4 bases from J, the junction kept 8 bases outside the gene matches. The CDR3 region has the DNA TGTGCCAGCAGCTTAGGCCCCCTAGCGGGAACATACGAGCAGTACTTC. The encoded protein is CASSLGPLAGTYEQYF. Complete variable domain (other parts from reference TRBV7-9 and TRBJ2-7): DTGVSQNPRHKITKRGQNVTFRCDPISEHNRLYWYRQTLGQGPEFLTYFQNEAQLEKSRLLSDRFSAERPKGSFSTLEIQRTEQGDSAMYLCASSLGPLAGTYEQYFGPGTRLTVT.

The V and J genes are TRBV18 and TRBJ2-1; tentative D call: TRBD1 (6 bases). The CDR3 extends over 12 amino acids. Germline assignment: CDR1 KGHSH and CDR2 LQKENI. V lost 6 bases, J lost 8 bases, and 11 bases lay in between. The CDR3, as DNA: TGTGCCAGCTCGTTACAGGGACATGAGCAGTTCTTC. It codes for CASSLQGHEQFF.

J is TRBJ2-7 and V is TRBV6-2 or TRBV6-3; tentative D call: TRBD2 (6 bases). The CDR3 is made up of 15 amino acids. Between the trimmed V and J ends, which lost 3 bases and 3 bases, there was a span of 15 bases. Per germline, CDR1 MNHEY and CDR2 SVGEGT. The CDR3 sequence: CASSYSGGIFYEQYF. CDR3 coding DNA: TGTGCCAGCAGTTATTCGGGCGGGATCTTCTACGAGCAGTACTTC.